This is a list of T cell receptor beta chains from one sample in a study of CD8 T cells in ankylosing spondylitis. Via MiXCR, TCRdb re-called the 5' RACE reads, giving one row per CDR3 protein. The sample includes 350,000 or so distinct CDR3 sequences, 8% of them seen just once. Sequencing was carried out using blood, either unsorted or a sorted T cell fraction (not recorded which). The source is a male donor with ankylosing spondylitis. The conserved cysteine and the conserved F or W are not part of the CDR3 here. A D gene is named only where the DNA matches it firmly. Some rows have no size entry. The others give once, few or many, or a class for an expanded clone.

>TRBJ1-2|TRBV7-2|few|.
ASTREGGYYGYT
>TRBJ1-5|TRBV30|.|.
AWSPRGAGSQPQH
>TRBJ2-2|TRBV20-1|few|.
SASPSRDTGELF
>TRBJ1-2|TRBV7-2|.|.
ASSRDIQRGYT
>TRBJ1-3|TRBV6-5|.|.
ASSYLYDRLSGNTIY
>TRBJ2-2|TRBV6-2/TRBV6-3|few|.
ASSKELTGELF
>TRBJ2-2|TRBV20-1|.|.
SARAPLETGELF
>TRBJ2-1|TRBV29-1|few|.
SSLAVGTRFSGEQF
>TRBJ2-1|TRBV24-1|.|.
ATSDLNEQF
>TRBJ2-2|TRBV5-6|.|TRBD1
ASSRDRRLVPGELF
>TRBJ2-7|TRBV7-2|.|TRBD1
ASSLGQGAAYEQY
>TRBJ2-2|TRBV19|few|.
ASSIRGGQYFTGELF
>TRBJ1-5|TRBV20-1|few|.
SAKRWGVQPQH
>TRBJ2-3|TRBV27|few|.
ASSFGGRDTDTQY
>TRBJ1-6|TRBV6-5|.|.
ASSYGLGVNSPLH
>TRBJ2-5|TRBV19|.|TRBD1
ASRPSDRGVGETQY
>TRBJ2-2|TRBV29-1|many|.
SSETNTGELF
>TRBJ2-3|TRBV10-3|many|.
AISGRATSTDTQY
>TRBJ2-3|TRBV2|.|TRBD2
ASSVLREGPDTQY
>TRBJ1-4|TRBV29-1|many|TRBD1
SVEADRPNEKLF
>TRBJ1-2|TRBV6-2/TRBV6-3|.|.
ASNTRTGYGYT
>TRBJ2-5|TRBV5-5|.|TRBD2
ASSRSGAGVGETQY
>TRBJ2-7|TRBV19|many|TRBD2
ASSSGRGYEQY
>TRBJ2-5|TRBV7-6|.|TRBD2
ASSLDVAGEGETQY
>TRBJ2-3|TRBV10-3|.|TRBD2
AISESRAGSFTDTQY
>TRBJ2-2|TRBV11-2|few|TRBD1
ASSRSTGWDRNTGEPF
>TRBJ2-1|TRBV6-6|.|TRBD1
ASSYPTGNEQF
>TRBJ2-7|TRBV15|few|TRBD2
ATSGRGVGDHEQY
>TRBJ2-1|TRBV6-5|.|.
ASSYSGAAREYRNEQF
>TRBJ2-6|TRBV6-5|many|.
ASSSLDSGANVLT
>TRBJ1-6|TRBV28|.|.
ASSLTGRSSPLH
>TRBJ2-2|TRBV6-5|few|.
ASVAGRNTGELF
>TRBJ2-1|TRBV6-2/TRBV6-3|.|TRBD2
ASKTGTSGSQQF
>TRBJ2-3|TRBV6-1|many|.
ASSARPGTLKGDTQY
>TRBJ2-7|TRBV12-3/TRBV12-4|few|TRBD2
ASSLGREVY
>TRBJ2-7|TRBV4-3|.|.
ASSQEGPSEQY
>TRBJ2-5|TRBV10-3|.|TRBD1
AISEPGQGGTQY
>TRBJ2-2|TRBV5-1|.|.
ASSLGGGPGTGELF
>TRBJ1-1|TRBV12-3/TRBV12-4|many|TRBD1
AIQGALTEAF